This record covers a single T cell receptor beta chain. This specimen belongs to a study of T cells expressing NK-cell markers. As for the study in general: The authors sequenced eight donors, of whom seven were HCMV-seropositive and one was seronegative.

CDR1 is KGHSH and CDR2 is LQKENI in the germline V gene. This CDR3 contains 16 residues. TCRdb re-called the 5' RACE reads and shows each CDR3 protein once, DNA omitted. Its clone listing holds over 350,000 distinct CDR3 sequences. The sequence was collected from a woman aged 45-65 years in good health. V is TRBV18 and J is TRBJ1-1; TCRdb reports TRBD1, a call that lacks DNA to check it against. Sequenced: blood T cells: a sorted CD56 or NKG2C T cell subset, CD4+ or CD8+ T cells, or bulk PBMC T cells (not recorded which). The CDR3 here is CASSPRGTGGNTEAFF.